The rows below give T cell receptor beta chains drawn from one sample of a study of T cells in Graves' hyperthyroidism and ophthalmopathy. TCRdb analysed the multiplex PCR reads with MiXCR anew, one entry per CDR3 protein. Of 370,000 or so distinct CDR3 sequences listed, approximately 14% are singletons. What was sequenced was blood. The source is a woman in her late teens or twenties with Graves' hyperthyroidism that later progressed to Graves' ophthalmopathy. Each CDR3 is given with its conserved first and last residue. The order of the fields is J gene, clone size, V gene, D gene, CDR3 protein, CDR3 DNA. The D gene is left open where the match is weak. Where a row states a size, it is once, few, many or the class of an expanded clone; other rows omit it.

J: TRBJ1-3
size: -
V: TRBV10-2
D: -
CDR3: CASKQEELNSGNTIYF
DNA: TGCGCCAGCAAGCAGGAGGAACTAAACTCTGGAAACACCATATATTTT

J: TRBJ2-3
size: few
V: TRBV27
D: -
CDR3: CASGWGVEAGDTQYF
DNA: TGTGCCAGCGGCTGGGGGGTAGAGGCCGGAGATACGCAGTATTTT

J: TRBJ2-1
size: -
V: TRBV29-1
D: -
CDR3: CSVEGTGTMEQFF
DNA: TGCAGCGTTGAAGGGACCGGGACCATGGAGCAGTTCTTC

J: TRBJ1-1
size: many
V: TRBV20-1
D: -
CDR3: CSARDRIYTEAFF
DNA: TGCAGTGCTAGAGATCGCATTTACACTGAAGCTTTCTTT

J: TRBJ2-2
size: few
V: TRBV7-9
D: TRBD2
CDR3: CASSSKAGEAGELFF
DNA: TGTGCCAGCAGCTCAAAAGCGGGAGAGGCCGGGGAGCTGTTTTTT

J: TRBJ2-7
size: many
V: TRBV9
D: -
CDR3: CASSPGSPYEQYF
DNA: TGTGCCAGCAGCCCGGGGTCCCCCTACGAGCAGTACTTC

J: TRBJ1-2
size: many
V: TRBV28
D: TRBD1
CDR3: CASSLRGLYYGYTF
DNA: TGTGCCAGCAGTTTAAGGGGGCTGTACTATGGCTACACCTTC

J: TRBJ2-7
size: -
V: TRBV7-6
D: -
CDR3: CASSLQEFRTRHVVHEQYF
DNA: TGTGCCAGCAGCTTACAGGAGTTTCGAACACGCCATGTCGTCCACGAGCAGTACTTC

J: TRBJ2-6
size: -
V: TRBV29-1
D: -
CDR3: CSVLQGDPSGANVLTF
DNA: TGCAGCGTCTTACAGGGTGACCCCTCTGGGGCCAACGTCCTGACTTTC

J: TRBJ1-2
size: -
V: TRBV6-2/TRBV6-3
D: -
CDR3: CASTQLGQFYGYTF
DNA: TGTGCCAGCACCCAGCTCGGACAGTTCTATGGCTACACCTTC

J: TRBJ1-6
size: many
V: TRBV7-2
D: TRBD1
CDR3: CASSLGPTGDAPLHF
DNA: TGTGCCAGCAGCTTAGGTCCCACAGGGGATGCACCCCTCCACTTT

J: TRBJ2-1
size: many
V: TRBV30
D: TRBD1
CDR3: CAWSDGQGYNEQFF
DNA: TGTGCCTGGAGTGACGGACAGGGCTACAATGAGCAGTTCTTC

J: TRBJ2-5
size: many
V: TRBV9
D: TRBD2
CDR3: CASSPWTSGSEETQYF
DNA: TGTGCCAGCAGCCCTTGGACTAGCGGGAGTGAAGAGACCCAGTACTTC

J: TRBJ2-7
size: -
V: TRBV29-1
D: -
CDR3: CSVARRDHSYEQYF
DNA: TGCAGCGTTGCACGCAGGGACCATTCCTACGAGCAGTACTTC

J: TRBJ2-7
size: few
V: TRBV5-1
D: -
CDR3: CASSLDGSTLRYEQYF
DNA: TGCGCCAGCAGCTTGGACGGTAGCACCTTACGCTACGAGCAGTACTTC

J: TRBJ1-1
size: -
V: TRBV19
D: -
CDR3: CASTQDRAGEAFF
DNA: TGTGCCAGTACCCAAGATAGAGCAGGGGAAGCTTTCTTT

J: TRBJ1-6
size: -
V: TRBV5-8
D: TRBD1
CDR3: CASSVQGVNNSPLHF
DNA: TGTGCCAGCAGCGTACAGGGGGTTAATAATTCACCCCTCCACTTT

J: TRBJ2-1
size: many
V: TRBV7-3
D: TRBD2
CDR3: CASSKAGTSWNEQFF
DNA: TGTGCCAGCAGCAAGGCTGGGACTAGCTGGAATGAGCAGTTCTTC

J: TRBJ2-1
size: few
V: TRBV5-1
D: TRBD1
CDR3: CASSWGRQGLGNEQFF
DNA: TGCGCCAGCAGCTGGGGACGACAGGGATTGGGCAATGAGCAGTTCTTC

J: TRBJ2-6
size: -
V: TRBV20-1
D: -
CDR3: CSARDKRHHSGANVLTF
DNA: TGCAGTGCTAGAGATAAACGTCACCACTCTGGGGCCAACGTCCTGACTTTC

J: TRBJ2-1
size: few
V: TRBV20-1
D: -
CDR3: CSATAGPTSHLDLYNEQFF
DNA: TGCAGTGCAACGGCGGGCCCGACTAGTCACCTAGACCTCTACAATGAGCAGTTCTTC

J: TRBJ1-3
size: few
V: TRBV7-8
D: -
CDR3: CASSLAHGNTIYF
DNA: TGTGCCAGCAGCTTAGCACACGGAAACACCATATATTTT

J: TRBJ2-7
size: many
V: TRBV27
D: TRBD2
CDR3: CASSLAGDYNEQYF
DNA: TGTGCCAGCAGTTTAGCGGGAGACTACAACGAGCAGTACTTC

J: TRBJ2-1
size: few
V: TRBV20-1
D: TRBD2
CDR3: CSAREGGSPYNEQFF
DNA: TGCAGTGCTAGAGAGGGAGGGTCCCCTTACAATGAGCAGTTCTTC

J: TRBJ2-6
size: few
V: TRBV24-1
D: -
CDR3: CATGSGANVLTF
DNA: TGTGCCACCGGATCTGGGGCCAACGTCCTGACTTTC

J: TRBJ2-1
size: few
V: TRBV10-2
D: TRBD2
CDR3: CASTLAGSYYNEQFF
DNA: TGCGCCAGCACCCTAGCGGGATCCTACTACAATGAGCAGTTCTTC

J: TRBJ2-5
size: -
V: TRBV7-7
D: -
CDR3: CASSSGVGETQYF
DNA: TGTGCTAGCAGCTCAGGGGTTGGGGAGACCCAGTACTTC

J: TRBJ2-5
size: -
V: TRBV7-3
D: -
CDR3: CASSLEGKETQYF
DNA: TGTGCCAGCAGCTTAGAAGGGAAAGAGACCCAGTACTTC

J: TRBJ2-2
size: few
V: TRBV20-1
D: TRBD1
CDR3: CSARDRGYGTGFAGELFF
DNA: TGCAGTGCTAGAGATCGGGGATACGGGACAGGGTTCGCCGGGGAGCTGTTTTTT

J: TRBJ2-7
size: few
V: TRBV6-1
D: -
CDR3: CASSEAGDEQYF
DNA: TGTGCCAGCAGCGAAGCAGGCGACGAGCAGTACTTC

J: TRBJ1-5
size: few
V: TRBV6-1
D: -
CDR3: CASSDSRSNQPQHF
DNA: TGTGCCAGCAGTGATTCGCGTAGCAATCAGCCCCAGCATTTT

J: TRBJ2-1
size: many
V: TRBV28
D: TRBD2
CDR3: CASSSYPGLAGAGEQFF
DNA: TGTGCCAGCAGTTCGTATCCGGGACTAGCGGGAGCTGGTGAGCAGTTCTTC

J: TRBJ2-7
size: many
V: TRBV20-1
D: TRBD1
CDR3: CSARTGQGGEQYF
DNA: TGCAGTGCTAGAACGGGACAGGGGGGCGAGCAGTACTTC

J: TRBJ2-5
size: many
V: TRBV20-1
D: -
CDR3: CSAREPQRRSRETQYF
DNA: TGCAGTGCTAGAGAACCGCAGAGACGTTCGAGAGAGACCCAGTACTTC

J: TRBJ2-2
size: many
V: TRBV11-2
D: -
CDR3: CASSLEGTANTGELFF
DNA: TGTGCCAGCAGCTTAGAGGGGACTGCGAACACCGGGGAGCTGTTTTTT

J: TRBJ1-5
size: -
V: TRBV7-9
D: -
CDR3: CASSLGTYNQPQHF
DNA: TGTGCCAGCAGCTTAGGCACTTACAATCAGCCCCAGCATTTT

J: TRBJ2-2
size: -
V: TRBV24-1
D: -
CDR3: CATSDWRGVRSGELFF
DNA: TGTGCCACCAGTGATTGGAGAGGGGTCCGGTCCGGGGAGCTGTTTTTT

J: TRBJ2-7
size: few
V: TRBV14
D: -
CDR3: CASSRAGLSSYEQYF
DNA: TGTGCCAGCAGCCGGGCCGGGCTTAGCTCCTACGAGCAGTACTTC

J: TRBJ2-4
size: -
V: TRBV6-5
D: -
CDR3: CASSYPGSHIQYF
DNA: TGTGCCAGCAGTTACCCGGGAAGCCACATTCAGTACTTC

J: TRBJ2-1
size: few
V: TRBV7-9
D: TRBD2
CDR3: CASSLTTSGNNEQFF
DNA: TGTGCCAGCAGCTTAACGACTAGCGGGAACAATGAGCAGTTCTTC